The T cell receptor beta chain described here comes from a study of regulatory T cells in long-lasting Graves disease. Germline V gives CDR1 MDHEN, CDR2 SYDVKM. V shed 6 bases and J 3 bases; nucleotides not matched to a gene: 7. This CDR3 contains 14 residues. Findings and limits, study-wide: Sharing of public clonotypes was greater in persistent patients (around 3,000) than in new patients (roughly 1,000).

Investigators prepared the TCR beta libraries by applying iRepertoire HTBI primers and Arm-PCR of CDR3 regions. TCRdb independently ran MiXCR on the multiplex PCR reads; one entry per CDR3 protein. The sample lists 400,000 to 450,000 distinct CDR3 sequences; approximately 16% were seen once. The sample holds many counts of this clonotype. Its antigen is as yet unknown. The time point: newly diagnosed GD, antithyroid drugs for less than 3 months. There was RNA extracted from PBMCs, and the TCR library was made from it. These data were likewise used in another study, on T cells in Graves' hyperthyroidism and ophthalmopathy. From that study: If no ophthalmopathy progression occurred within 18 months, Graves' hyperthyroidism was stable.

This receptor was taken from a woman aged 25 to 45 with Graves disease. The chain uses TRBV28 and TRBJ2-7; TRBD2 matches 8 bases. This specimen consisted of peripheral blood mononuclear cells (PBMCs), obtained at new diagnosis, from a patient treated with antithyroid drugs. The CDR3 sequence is CASSLGGGNYEQYF. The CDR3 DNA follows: TGTGCCAGCAGCCTCGGGGGGGGCAACTACGAGCAGTACTTC.